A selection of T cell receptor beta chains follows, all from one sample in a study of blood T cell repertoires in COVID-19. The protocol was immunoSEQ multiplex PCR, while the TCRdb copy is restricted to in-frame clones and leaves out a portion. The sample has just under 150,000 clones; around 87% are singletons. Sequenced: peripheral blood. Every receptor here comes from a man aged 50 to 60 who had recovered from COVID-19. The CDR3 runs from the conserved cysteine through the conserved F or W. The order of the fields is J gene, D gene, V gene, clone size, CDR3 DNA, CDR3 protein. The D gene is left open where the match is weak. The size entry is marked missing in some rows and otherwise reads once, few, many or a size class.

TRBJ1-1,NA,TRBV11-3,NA,TGTGCCAGCAGCTCAGCGTTGGGGCGTGGGTCGGACACTGAAGCTTTCTTT,CASSSALGRGSDTEAFF
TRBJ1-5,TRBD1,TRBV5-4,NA,TGTGCCAGCAGTACAGGACAGGGGGATCAGCCCCAGCATTTT,CASSTGQGDQPQHF
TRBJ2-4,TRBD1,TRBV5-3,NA,TGTGCCAGAAGCATGGGACAGGGCGAAAACATTCAGTACTTC,CARSMGQGENIQYF
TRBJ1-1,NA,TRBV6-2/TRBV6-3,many,TGTGCCAGCAGTTACCCTGTCCCGGTGGTGAGGAACACTGAAGCTTTCTTT,CASSYPVPVVRNTEAFF
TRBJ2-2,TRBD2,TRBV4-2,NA,TGTGCCAGCAGCCAAAACCCAGGGAGGGCCGGCACCGGGGAGCTGTTTTTT,CASSQNPGRAGTGELFF
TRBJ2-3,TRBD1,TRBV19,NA,TGTGCCAGTAGCAGGGCCTTCGGGACAGTCAGCACAGATACGCAGTATTTT,CASSRAFGTVSTDTQYF
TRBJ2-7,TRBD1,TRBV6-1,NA,TGTGCCAGCAGTGCCCTCGCAGGGGGTCGTAATTACGAGCAGTACTTC,CASSALAGGRNYEQYF
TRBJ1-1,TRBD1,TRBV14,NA,TGTGCCAGCAGCCAAGATGATCAGGGGGGAGACGGAGACACTGAAGCTTTCTTT,CASSQDDQGGDGDTEAFF
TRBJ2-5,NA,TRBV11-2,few,TGTGCCAGCAGCTTAGTTTTAGGGGTCCAAGAGACCCAGTACTTC,CASSLVLGVQETQYF
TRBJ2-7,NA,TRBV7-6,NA,TGTGCCAGCAGCTTAGAACCGGCTGGGCTCGACGAGCAGTACTTC,CASSLEPAGLDEQYF
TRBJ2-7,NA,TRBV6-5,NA,TGTGCCAGCGCATCCGGAGTCGCCGCCCCCTACGAGCAGTACTTC,CASASGVAAPYEQYF
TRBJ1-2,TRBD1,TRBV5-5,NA,TGTGCCAGCGGGGACAGGGGGAGGTACTATGGCTACACCTTC,CASGDRGRYYGYTF
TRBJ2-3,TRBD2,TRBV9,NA,TGTGCCAGCAGCACTCCACTAGCGGGGCCAGATACGCAGTATTTT,CASSTPLAGPDTQYF
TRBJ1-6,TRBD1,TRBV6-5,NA,TGTGCCAGCAGCTACCGACAGGGACCCCTCCACTTT,CASSYRQGPLHF
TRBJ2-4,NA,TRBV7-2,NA,TGTGCCAGCAGCTTAGCCCCGTCCGGGGGTCAAAACATTCAGTACTTC,CASSLAPSGGQNIQYF
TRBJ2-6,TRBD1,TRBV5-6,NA,TGTGCCAGCAGCGGTTTGACAGGGTCCGGGGCCAACGTCCTGACTTTC,CASSGLTGSGANVLTF
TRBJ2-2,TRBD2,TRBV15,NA,TGTGCCACCAGCAGGCACCGGGGGGACAACACCGGGGAGCTGTTTTTT,CATSRHRGDNTGELFF
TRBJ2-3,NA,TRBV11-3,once,TGTGCCAGCAGCTTCACGGTTGATACGCAGTATTTT,CASSFTVDTQYF
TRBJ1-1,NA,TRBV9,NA,TGTGCCAGCAACCCGGGGGGGAACACTGAAGCTTTCTTT,CASNPGGNTEAFF
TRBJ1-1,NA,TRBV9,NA,TGTGCCAGCAGCCCGAACCCGGACAGAAACACTGAAGCTTTCTTT,CASSPNPDRNTEAFF
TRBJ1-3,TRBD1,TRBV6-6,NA,TGTGCCAGCAGACCAGGGGGGCCCTCTGGAAACACCATATATTTT,CASRPGGPSGNTIYF
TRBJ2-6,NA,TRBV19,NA,TGTGCCAGTAGTACCACAGACCTCTCTGGGGCCAACGTCCTGACTTTC,CASSTTDLSGANVLTF
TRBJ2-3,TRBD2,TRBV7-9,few,TGTGCCAGCAGCCATCTAGCGGGGTCCACAGATACGCAGTATTTT,CASSHLAGSTDTQYF
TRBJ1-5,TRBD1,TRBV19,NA,TGTGCCAGTAGCCCCGGGACAGGGGGCGATCAGCCCCAGCATTTT,CASSPGTGGDQPQHF
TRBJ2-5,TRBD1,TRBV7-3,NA,TGTGCCAGCTCAATAGGGGGCAACGGAGAGACCCAGTACTTC,CASSIGGNGETQYF
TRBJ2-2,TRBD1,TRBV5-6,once,TGTGCCAGCAGCCGGACAGGGGACACCGGGGAGCTGTTTTTT,CASSRTGDTGELFF
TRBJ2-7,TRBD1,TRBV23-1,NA,TGCGCCAGCAGTCAATCAGGGACAGGGGTGGACGAGCAGTACTTC,CASSQSGTGVDEQYF
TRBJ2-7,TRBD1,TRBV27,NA,TGTGCCAGCAGTCGACAGGGGCCGTACAGCTCCTACGAGCAGTACTTC,CASSRQGPYSSYEQYF
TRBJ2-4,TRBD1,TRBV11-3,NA,TGTGCCAGCAGCACGTGGGACAGGAAAAACATTCAGTACTTC,CASSTWDRKNIQYF
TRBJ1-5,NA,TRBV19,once,TGTGCCAGTAGTATAGAGGGGGCTCTGGGCAATCAGCCCCAGCATTTT,CASSIEGALGNQPQHF
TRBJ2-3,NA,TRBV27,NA,TGTGCCAGCAGTTTATCGCGGCAGACCTCAGATACGCAGTATTTT,CASSLSRQTSDTQYF
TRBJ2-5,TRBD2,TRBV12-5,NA,TGTGCTAGTGGCCCGACGCGGGGGACCAATGGCGTGACCCAGTACTTC,CASGPTRGTNGVTQYF
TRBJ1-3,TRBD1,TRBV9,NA,TGTGCCAGCAGCTTTGGACAGGGTAGTGGAAACACCATATATTTT,CASSFGQGSGNTIYF
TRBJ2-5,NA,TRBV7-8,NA,TGTGCCAGCAGCCGGGACTTAGGGGAGACCCAGTACTTC,CASSRDLGETQYF
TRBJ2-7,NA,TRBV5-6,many,TGTGCCAGCAGCTTGGGTACAGGGCCGGTCGAGCAGTACTTC,CASSLGTGPVEQYF
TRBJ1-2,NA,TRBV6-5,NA,TGTGCCAGCAGTTATGGCGGGGGGACTAACTATGGCTACACCTTC,CASSYGGGTNYGYTF
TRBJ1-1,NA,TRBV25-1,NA,TGTGCCAGCAGTGAACGGACAGCGAACACTGAAGCTTTCTTT,CASSERTANTEAFF
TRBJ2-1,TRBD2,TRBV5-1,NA,TGCGCCAGCAGCTCGGGGAAGTGGGAGGGTGAGTTCTTC,CASSSGKWEGEFF
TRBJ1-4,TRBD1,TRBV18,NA,TGTGCCAGCTCTAAGGGACAGTCCCCTGGAGAAAAACTGTTTTTT,CASSKGQSPGEKLFF
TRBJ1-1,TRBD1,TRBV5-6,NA,TGTGCCAGCAGCATTACAGGGGTGGACACTGAAGCTTTCTTT,CASSITGVDTEAFF
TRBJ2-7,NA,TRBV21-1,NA,TGTGCCAGCAGCCCTCCCAGGGGTCTCTACGAGCAGTACTTC,CASSPPRGLYEQYF
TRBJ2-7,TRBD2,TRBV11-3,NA,TGTGCCAGCAGCTCCGAAACCAGCGGGGGGCCCCTTGGGCAGTACTTC,CASSSETSGGPLGQYF
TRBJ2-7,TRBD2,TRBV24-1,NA,TGTGCCACCAGTGATCGTAGCGGGGGGGTCTACGAGCAGTACTTC,CATSDRSGGVYEQYF
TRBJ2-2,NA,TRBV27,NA,TGTGCCAGCATGGCAGTACCTTACGGGGAGCTGTTTTTT,CASMAVPYGELFF
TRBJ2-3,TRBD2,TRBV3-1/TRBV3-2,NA,TGTGCCAGCAGCCTTTCAATCGGGACTAGCCAGCCAGATACGCAGTATTTT,CASSLSIGTSQPDTQYF
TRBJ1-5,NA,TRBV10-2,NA,TGCGCCAGCAGCCGGGGAGGGCGGTATAGCAATCAGCCCCAGCATTTT,CASSRGGRYSNQPQHF
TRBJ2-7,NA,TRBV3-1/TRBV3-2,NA,TGTGCCAGCAGCTTCCGGGTTTACTCCTACGAGCAGTACTTC,CASSFRVYSYEQYF
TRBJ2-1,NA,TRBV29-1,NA,TGCAGCGTTGAATTGGGGCAGGGTCTCTACAATGAGCAGTTCTTC,CSVELGQGLYNEQFF
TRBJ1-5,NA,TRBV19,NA,TGTGCCAGTAGTATAGGGGCCATCAGCCACGTTTATAGCAATCAGCCCCAGCATTTT,CASSIGAISHVYSNQPQHF
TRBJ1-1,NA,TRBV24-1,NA,TGTGCCACCAGAAAAGGGGCCACATTTATTGAAGCTTTCTTT,CATRKGATFIEAFF
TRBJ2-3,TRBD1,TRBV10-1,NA,TGCGCCAGCAGTGAGTCGGGAAGGGGACAGGGAGCAATCACAGATACGCAGTATTTT,CASSESGRGQGAITDTQYF
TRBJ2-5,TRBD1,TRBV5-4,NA,TGTGCCAGCAGCCAAAAGGACAGGAACCAAGAGACCCAGTACTTC,CASSQKDRNQETQYF
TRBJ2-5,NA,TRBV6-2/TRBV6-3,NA,TGTGCCACCCGCCCTGAGGGGGGGCTCGTTGAGACCCAGTACTTC,CATRPEGGLVETQYF
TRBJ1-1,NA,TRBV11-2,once,TGTGCCAGCAGAAGACAGATTTTGAACACTGAAGCTTTCTTT,CASRRQILNTEAFF